This is a list of T cell receptor beta chains from one sample in a study of T cell repertoires in cytomegalovirus infection. TCRdb reprocessed the reads via MiXCR and lists one record per CDR3 protein. The sample shows approximately 76,000 distinct CDR3 sequences, under 30% of them seen only once. The antigens these receptors bind are not known. Sequencing used CD8+ T cells from cultured PBMCs, obtained from culture after CMV antigen stimulation. The origin of the receptors is a human donor in good health (CMV status not recorded). Some clones in this sample may be carry-over from other donors' samples. The CDR3 runs from the conserved cysteine through the conserved F or W. A D gene is named only where the DNA matches it firmly. A clone size is listed for some rows: how often the clone was seen (once, few, many), or a class if it is expanded.

14 NA many TRBJ2-2 TRBV27 TGTGCCAGCAGTTTTGGGGACACCACCGGGGAGCTGTTTTTT CASSFGDTTGELFF
20 TRBD1 medium-sized TRBJ2-2 TRBV7-8 TGTGCCAGCAGCTTAGTAGGGACAGGGGGCCGCTGGGCGGACACCGGGGAGCTGTTTTTT CASSLVGTGGRWADTGELFF
13 TRBD1 NA TRBJ1-1 TRBV5-8 TGTGCCAGCAGCTTGGTTGCGACAGGGGAAGCTTTCTTT CASSLVATGEAFF
14 TRBD1 once TRBJ1-1 TRBV6-2/TRBV6-3 TGTGCCGGGGGGACAGGGGGCATGTACACTGAAGCTTTCTTT CAGGTGGMYTEAFF
17 NA few TRBJ2-2 TRBV6-2/TRBV6-3 TGTGCCAGCAGTTACCCGGGCGGGCTAGTGATCACCGGGGAGCTGTTTTTT CASSYPGGLVITGELFF
14 TRBD2 few TRBJ2-7 TRBV19 TGTGCCAGTAGTACCGGGACTAGCGGGGTAGAGCAGTACTTC CASSTGTSGVEQYF
15 TRBD1 NA TRBJ1-1 TRBV10-3 TGTGCCATCAGTGAGGGGGACAGCGGGAACACTGAAGCTTTCTTT CAISEGDSGNTEAFF
15 NA few TRBJ2-3 TRBV30 TGTGCCTGGAGTGCCACAGGTATCAGCACAGATACGCAGTATTTT CAWSATGISTDTQYF
15 NA NA TRBJ1-1 TRBV7-9 TGTGCCAGCAGCTTAATTGTAGGGGCGAACACTGAAGCTTTCTTT CASSLIVGANTEAFF
18 TRBD2 few TRBJ2-1 TRBV4-3 TGCGCCAGCAGCCAAGACTCCCAGACTAGCGGATACTACAATGAGCAGTTCTTC CASSQDSQTSGYYNEQFF
15 NA once TRBJ2-3 TRBV28 TGTGCCAGCAGGGACCGACAGGACCTCACAGATACGCAGTATTTT CASRDRQDLTDTQYF
14 TRBD2 NA TRBJ2-3 TRBV2 TGTGCCTCGGGGGGCGGGAGGAGTACAGATACGCAGTATTTT CASGGGRSTDTQYF
12 NA NA TRBJ2-7 TRBV5-1 TGCGCCAGCGGCCAGGGAAACTACGAGCAGTACTTC CASGQGNYEQYF
17 TRBD1 NA TRBJ2-6 TRBV7-9 TGTGCCAGCAGCTTCCCGGGACAGGGTACTGGGGCCAACGTCCTGACTTTC CASSFPGQGTGANVLTF
15 TRBD1 NA TRBJ2-1 TRBV12-3/TRBV12-4 TGTGCCAGCAGTTTATGGACAGGGACATCCAATGAGCAGTTCTTC CASSLWTGTSNEQFF
13 NA many TRBJ2-5 TRBV5-1 TGCGCCAGCAGCCATGGACAGCAAGAGACCCAGTACTTC CASSHGQQETQYF
13 TRBD1 NA TRBJ1-1 TRBV6-1 TGTGCCAGCAGTGAAAGGGGCATTAGGACAGGGGACTTT CASSERGIRTGDF
16 NA NA TRBJ1-1 TRBV27 TGTGCCAGCAGTTTATTCGGGGGCGGCGGGAACACTGAAGCTTTCTTT CASSLFGGGGNTEAFF
14 NA NA TRBJ2-7 TRBV27 TGTGCCAGCAGTTTATCTTCCATCTCCTACGAGCAGTACTTC CASSLSSISYEQYF
16 NA many TRBJ2-3 TRBV5-4 TGTGCCAGCACCCCCGACTCCTCTGGCCCTTTTTCTGGGCAGTATTTT CASTPDSSGPFSGQYF
15 NA NA TRBJ2-2 TRBV5-5 TGTGCCAGCAGCTTGGACAGTTTTAACACCGGGGAGCTGTTTTTT CASSLDSFNTGELFF
14 TRBD1 many TRBJ1-1 TRBV28 TGTGCCAGCGGTGACAGGGGGATGAACACTGAAGCTTTCTTT CASGDRGMNTEAFF
15 TRBD1 many TRBJ1-2 TRBV7-2 TGTGCCAGCAGCTTAGAGGGGGCCTCATGGTATGGCTACACCTTC CASSLEGASWYGYTF
17 NA few TRBJ1-6 TRBV11-2 TGTGCCAGCAGCCCTCCGACAGATGGCTCCTATAATTCACCCCTCCACTTT CASSPPTDGSYNSPLHF
15 NA few TRBJ2-1 TRBV19 TGTGCCAGTAGTTTTGCAGTGAATTCCTACAATGAGCAGTTCTTC CASSFAVNSYNEQFF
14 NA NA TRBJ2-5 TRBV12-3/TRBV12-4 TGTGCCAGCAGTTTGGGTGGCGGATTGGAGACCCAGTACTTC CASSLGGGLETQYF
16 TRBD1 NA TRBJ2-1 TRBV5-6 TGTGCCAACAGCTTGAAACGGGGACAGCCCCGAAATGAGCAGTTCTTC CANSLKRGQPRNEQFF
19 NA NA TRBJ2-1 TRBV7-6 TGTGCCAGCAGCGGGCCCAGCAGGGGGGAGAAGGCGTCCTACAATGAGCAGTTCTTC CASSGPSRGEKASYNEQFF
16 TRBD2 many TRBJ2-7 TRBV4-3 TGCGCCAGCAGCCAAGATTTAGCGGGACCGTGGGGCGAGCAGTACTTC CASSQDLAGPWGEQYF
13 NA NA TRBJ1-5 TRBV16 TGTGCCAGCAGTCCTGGTGGCAATCAGCCCCAGCATTTT CASSPGGNQPQHF
15 NA many TRBJ1-1 TRBV6-1 TGTGCCAGCACCAGATCTTCAGGGATGAACACTGAAGCTTTCTTT CASTRSSGMNTEAFF
14 TRBD1 few TRBJ1-1 TRBV12-5 TGTGCTAGTGGTTTATCAGGGGGCCTCACTGAAGCTTTCTTT CASGLSGGLTEAFF